This TCR beta chain is from a study of response to subunit inactivated influenza vaccine. The germline CDR1 and CDR2 sequences are MNHEY and SVGEGT. The V end lost 0 bases, the J end lost 2 bases, and 21 bases lay between the germline ends. The CDR3 length is 19 residues. This clonotype was seen a handful of times. Its antigen is as yet unknown. Points from the study as a whole: The authors put forward the suggestion that each seasonal influenza vaccination may bring in only a limited number of new T cells.

TCRdb recomputed calls from the RT-PCR reads with MiXCR, one row per CDR3 protein. The sample shows 160,000 or so distinct CDR3 sequences, under 13% of them seen only once. This receptor was taken from a man in his fifties who received an inactivated influenza vaccine. The gene calls are TRBV6-2 or TRBV6-3 and TRBJ2-3, with a possible D match to TRBD2 (6 bases). The sample consisted of non-naive T cells sorted from PBMCs, taken 45 days after vaccination. The CDR3: CASSYSTSGSYPLTDTQYF. In nucleotides, the CDR3 is TGTGCCAGCAGTTACTCGACCAGCGGGTCCTACCCTCTCACAGATACGCAGTATTTT.